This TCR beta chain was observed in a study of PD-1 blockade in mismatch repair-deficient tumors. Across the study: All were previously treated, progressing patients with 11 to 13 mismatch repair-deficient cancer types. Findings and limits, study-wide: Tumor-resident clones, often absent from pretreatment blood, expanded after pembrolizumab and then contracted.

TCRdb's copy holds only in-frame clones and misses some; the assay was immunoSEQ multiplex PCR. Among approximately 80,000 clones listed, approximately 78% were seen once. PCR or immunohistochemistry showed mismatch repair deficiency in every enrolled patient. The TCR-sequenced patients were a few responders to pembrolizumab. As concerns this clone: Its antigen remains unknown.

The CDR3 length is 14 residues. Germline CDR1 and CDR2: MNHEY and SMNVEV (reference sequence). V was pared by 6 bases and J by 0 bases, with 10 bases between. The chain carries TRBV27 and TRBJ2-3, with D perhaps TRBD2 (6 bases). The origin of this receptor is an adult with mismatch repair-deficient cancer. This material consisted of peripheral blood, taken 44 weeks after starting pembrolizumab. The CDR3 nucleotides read TGTGCCAGCAGCGAGCGGGTTAGCACAGATACGCAGTATTTT. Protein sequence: CASSERVSTDTQYF.